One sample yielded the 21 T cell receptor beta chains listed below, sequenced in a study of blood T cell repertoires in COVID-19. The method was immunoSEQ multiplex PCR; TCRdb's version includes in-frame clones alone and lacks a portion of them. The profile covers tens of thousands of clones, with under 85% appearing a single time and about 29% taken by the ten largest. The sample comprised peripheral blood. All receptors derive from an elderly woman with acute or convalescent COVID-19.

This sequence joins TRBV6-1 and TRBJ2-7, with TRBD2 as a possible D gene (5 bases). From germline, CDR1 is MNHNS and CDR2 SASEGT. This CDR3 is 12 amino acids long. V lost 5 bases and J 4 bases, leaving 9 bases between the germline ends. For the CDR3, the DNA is TGTGCCAGCAGTTCGACTAAATACGAGCAGTACTTC. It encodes CASSSTKYEQYF.

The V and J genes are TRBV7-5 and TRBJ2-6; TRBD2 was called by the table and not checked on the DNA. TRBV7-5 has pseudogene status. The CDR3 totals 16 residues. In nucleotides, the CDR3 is TGTGCCAGAAGCTCCCCCGGTGAGCGGAGGGCCAACGTCCTGACTTTC. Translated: CARSSPGERRANVLTF.

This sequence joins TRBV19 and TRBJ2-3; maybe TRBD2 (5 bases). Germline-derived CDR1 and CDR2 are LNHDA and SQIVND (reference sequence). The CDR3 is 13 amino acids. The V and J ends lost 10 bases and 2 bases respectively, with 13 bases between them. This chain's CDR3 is CATSERNTDTQYF. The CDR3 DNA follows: TGTGCCACAAGCGAGCGGAACACAGATACGCAGTATTTT.

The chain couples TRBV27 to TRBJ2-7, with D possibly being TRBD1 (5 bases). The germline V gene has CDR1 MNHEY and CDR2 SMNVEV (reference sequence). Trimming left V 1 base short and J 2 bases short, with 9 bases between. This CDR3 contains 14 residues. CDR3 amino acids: CASSLFSGTYEQYF. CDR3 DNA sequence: TGTGCCAGCAGTTTATTTTCAGGGACCTACGAGCAGTACTTC.

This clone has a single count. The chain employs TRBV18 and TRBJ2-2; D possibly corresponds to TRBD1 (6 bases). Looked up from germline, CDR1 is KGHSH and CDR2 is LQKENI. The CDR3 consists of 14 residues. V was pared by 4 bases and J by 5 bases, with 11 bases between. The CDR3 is CASSRTGRTGELFF. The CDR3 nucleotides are TGTGCCAGCTCACGTACAGGGAGAACCGGGGAGCTGTTTTTT. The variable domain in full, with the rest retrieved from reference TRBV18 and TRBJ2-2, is NAGVMQNPRHLVRRRGQEARLRCSPMKGHSHVYWYRQLPEEGLKFMVYLQKENIIDESGMPKERFSAEFPKEGPSILRIQQVVRGDSAAYFCASSRTGRTGELFFGEGSRLTVL.

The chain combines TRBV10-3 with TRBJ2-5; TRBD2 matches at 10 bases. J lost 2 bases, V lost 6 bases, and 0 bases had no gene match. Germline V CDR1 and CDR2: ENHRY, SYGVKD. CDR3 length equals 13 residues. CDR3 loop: CAIRTSGQETQYF. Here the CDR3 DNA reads TGTGCCATCAGGACTAGCGGGCAAGAGACCCAGTACTTC.

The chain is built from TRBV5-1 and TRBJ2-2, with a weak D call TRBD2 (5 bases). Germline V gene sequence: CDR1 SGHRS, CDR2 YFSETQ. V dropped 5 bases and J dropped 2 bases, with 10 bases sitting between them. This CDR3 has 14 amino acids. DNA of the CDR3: TGCGCCAGCAGTCCATGGACTAACACCGGGGAGCTGTTTTTT. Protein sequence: CASSPWTNTGELFF.

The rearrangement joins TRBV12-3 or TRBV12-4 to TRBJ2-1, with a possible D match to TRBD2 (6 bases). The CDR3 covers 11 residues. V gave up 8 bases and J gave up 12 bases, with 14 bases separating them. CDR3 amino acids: CASSSRGGQFF. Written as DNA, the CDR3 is TGTGCCAGCTCATCCCGGGGAGGGCAGTTCTTC.

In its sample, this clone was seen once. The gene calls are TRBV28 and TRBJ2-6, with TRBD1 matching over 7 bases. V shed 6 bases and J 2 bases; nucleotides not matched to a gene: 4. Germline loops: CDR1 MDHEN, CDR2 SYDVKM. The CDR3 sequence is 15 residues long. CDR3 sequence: CASSPTGAGANVLTF. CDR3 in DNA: TGTGCCAGCAGCCCAACAGGGGCTGGGGCCAACGTCCTGACTTTC.

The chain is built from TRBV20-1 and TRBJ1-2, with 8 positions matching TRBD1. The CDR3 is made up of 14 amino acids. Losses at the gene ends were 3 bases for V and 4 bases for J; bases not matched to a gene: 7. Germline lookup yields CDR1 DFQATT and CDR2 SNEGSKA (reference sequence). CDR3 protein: CSASLTGAGYGYTF. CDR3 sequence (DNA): TGCAGTGCTAGTCTGACAGGGGCGGGCTATGGCTACACCTTC.

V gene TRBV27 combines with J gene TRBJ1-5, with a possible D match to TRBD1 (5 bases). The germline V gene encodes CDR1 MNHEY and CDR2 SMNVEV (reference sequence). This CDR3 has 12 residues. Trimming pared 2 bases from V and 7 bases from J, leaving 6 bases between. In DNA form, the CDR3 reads TGTGCCAGCAGTTTAGCAGGGCAGCCCCAGCATTTT. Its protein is CASSLAGQPQHF.

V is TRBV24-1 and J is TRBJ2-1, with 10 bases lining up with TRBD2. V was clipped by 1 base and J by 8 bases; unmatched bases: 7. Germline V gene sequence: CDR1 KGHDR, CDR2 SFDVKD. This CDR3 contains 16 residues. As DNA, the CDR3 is TGTGCCACCAGTGATTTTGGTAGCGGGAGGACCCATGAGCAGTTCTTC. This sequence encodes CATSDFGSGRTHEQFF.

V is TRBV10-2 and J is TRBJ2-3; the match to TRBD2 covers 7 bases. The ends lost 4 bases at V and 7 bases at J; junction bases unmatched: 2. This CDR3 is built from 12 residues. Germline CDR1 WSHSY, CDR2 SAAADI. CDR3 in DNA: TGCGCCAGCAGTGGGGGGGGGAATACGCAGTATTTT. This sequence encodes CASSGGGNTQYF.

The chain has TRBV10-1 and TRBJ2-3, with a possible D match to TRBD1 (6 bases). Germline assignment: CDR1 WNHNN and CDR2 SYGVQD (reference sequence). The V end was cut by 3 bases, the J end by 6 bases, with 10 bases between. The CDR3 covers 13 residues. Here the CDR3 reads CASSEGGADTQYF. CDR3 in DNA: TGCGCCAGCAGTGAAGGGGGAGCGGATACGCAGTATTTT.

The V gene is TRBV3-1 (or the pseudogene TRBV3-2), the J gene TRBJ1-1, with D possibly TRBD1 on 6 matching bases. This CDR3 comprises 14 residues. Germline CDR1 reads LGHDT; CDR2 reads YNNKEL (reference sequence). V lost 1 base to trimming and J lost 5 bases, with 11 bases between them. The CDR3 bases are TGTGCCAGCAGCCAAGCGGGGGGGCAGACTGAAGCTTTCTTT. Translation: CASSQAGGQTEAFF.

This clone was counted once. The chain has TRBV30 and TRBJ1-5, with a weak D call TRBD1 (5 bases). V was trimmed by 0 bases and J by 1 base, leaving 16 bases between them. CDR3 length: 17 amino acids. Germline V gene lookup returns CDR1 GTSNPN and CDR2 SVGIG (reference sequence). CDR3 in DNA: TGTGCCTGGAGTGTATTCCTAGGGGTTGGAAGCAATCAGCCCCAGCATTTT. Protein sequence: CAWSVFLGVGSNQPQHF.

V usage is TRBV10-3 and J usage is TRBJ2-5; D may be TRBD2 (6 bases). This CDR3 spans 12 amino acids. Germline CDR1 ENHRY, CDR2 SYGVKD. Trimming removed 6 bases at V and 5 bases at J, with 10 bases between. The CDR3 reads CAIRAGGETQYF. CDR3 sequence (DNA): TGTGCCATCAGAGCGGGTGGGGAGACCCAGTACTTC.

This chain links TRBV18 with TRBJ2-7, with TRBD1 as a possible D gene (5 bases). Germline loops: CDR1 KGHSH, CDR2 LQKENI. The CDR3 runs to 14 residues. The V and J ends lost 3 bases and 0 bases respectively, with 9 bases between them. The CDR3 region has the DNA TGTGCCAGCTCACCCCCAGGGTTCTCCTACGAGCAGTACTTC. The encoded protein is CASSPPGFSYEQYF.

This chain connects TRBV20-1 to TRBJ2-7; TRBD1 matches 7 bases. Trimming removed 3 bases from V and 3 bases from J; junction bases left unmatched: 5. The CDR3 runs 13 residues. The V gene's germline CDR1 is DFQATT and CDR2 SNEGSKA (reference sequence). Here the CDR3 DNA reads TGCAGTGCTAGTAAACAGGGGAACTACGAGCAGTACTTC. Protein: CSASKQGNYEQYF.

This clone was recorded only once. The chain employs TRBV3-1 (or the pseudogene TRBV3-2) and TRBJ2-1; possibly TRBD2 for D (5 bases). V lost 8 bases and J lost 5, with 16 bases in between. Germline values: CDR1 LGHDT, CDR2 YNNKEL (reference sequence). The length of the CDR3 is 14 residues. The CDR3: CASPLAGRDNEQFF. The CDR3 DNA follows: TGTGCCAGCCCCCTTGCTGGGCGGGACAATGAGCAGTTCTTC.

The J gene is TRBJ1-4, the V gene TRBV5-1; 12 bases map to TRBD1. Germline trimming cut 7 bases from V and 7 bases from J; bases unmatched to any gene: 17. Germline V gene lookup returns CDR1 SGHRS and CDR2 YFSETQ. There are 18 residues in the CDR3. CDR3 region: CASRVTGTGGLIGEKLFF. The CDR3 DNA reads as TGCGCCAGCCGGGTTACCGGGACAGGGGGCCTCATAGGTGAAAAACTGTTTTTT.